This TCR beta chain came from a study of T cells in Graves' hyperthyroidism and ophthalmopathy (dated by TCRdb to between 2017 and 2020). Background on the whole study: Peripheral blood samples were taken at the time of initial diagnosis, prior to any treatment. A discovery cohort of approximately 100 patients, about 40 with Graves' ophthalmopathy and roughly 59 with stable Graves' hyperthyroidism, was used to find distinguishing TCR V-J signatures. Whether ophthalmopathy could be predicted prospectively was tested in an independent validation cohort made up of about 18 hyperthyroidism patients plus 17 patients who later progressed to ophthalmopathy. The roughly 90 discovery patients were divided at random into training and test sets in a 7:3 ratio. The study also compared thyroid tissue and blood T-cell repertoires from over 5 Graves' hyperthyroidism patients. After sampling, hyperthyroidism patients received methimazole starting at 30 mg daily, and ophthalmopathy patients received high-dose intravenous methylprednisolone. The paper reports TCR Vbeta CDR3 sequencing of some 140 peripheral blood samples: approximately 41 ophthalmopathy, over 70 hyperthyroidism and around 17 progressor patients.

Trimmed from V: 6 bases; trimmed from J: 9 bases; junction bases lacking a gene match: 9. From the cysteine up to the phenylalanine, the CDR3 has a length of 14 residues. Only the CDR3 part of the read is kept: 42 bases, read in frame from the first base. The germline V gene yields MDHEN for CDR1 and SYDVKM for CDR2. Note on this clonotype: Its cognate antigen has yet to be identified. No clone much larger than this one lies a single base away; base qualities are absent.

Summary of the overall study and its limitations: Most expanded thyroid clonotypes (frequency above 0.001) were also detected in blood, suggesting blood repertoires may reflect thyroid immune responses. In validation, the model predicted progression to ophthalmopathy a median of 6.5 months before onset, with over 55% sensitivity and about 72% specificity. Sample size was not statistically predetermined, and investigators were not blinded to group allocation. A model built on a 13 V-J signature distinguished ophthalmopathy from stable hyperthyroidism, reaching around 88% sensitivity and about 81% specificity in cross-validation and 80%/75% in testing.

Hyperthyroidism patients were aged 18 to 65 years and newly diagnosed, with disease duration of less than 2 months. Any patient with an uncontrolled infection, another autoimmune disease, pregnancy or lactation was excluded. Clinical symptoms, serum thyroxine and TRAb, thyroid ultrasound, and orbital computed tomography formed the basis for the diagnoses. For progressor patients, blood was drawn at the first diagnosis of hyperthyroidism, before any ophthalmopathy symptoms had appeared. PBMCs were isolated from more than 8 ml of fresh peripheral blood by Ficoll-Paque density gradient centrifugation. Patients classed as progressors first received a Graves' hyperthyroidism diagnosis and then went on to develop ophthalmopathy during follow-up. Trizol reagent was used to extract total RNA, and RNA quality was then checked on an Agilent 2100 Bioanalyzer. Amplification of TCR beta CDR3 regions was carried out from RNA transcripts. The TCR CDR3 was subjected to a first round of RT-PCR using the HTBI primer set and the Qiagen OneStep RT-PCR kit. Libraries were constructed in a second round of multiplex PCR, after which size selection and purification were carried out. Sequencing of the libraries was done on an Illumina HiSeq2000 using paired-end 100 bp reads. The published analysis was carried out like this. SOAPnuke was used to process the raw data, removing reads that contained adapters or uncalled bases, had a mean Phred below 15, or lacked an exact match to the constant primer or identifier. COPE v1.2.5 was used to merge high-quality paired reads, and clonotypes were defined as unique nucleotide sequences. MiTCR v1.1 was used to align the clonotypes against IMGT TRBV, TRBD and TRBJ reference segments. The analysis included only V-J combinations with a frequency above 0.0001, which together covered around 99% of the repertoires. A TCS score was defined as the ratio of F50 (clonal expansion) to E x V (chaos), with BLOSUM62-based TCRdist applied between CDR3 peptides within each V-J. Welch's t-statistics and random forest reduced 514 V-J features to roughly 13, which were used in a naive Bayes classifier (R e1071). In TCRdb, the public reads were trimmed at Q25 with fastp and aligned with MiXCR, with productive beta chains retained. Each entry is one CDR3 protein sequence, shown with its most common DNA and genes. TCRdb, rather than the study authors, made the V and J calls. The sample table holds hundreds of thousands of distinct CDR3 sequences, of which 15% to 19% were seen once. The ten largest clones add up to 28% of the sample.

The sequence joins TRBV28 to TRBJ2-3, with 10 central nucleotides matching TRBD1. Sequenced input: blood. The sequence was collected from a woman aged 18-29 years with Graves' hyperthyroidism that later progressed to Graves' ophthalmopathy. The CDR3 reads as follows: CASSSRDRGITQYF. The sequenced DNA: TGTGCCAGCAGCTCCAGGGACAGGGGCATAACGCAGTATTTT. Beyond the CDR3, the reference TRBV28 and TRBJ2-3 genes provide the residues; the full variable domain reads: DVKVTQSSRYLVKRTGEKVFLECVQDMDHENMFWYRQDPGLGLRLIYFSYDVKMKEKGDIPEGYSVSREKKERFSLILESASTNQTSMYLCASSSRDRGITQYFGPGTRLTVL.